This paragraph covers one T cell receptor beta chain sequence. Its cognate antigen is unknown. The CDR3 has 15 amino acids. CDR1 and CDR2 from the germline V gene are GTSNPN and SVGIG (reference sequence). V gave up 1 base and J gave up 2 bases, with 14 bases separating them. Once RNA had been extracted, it was reverse transcribed into cDNA to act as the sequencing template. Clones were read by immunoSEQ multiplex PCR, and TCRdb kept only the in-frame ones, dropping some. Of 90,000 to 150,000 clones listed, about three fifths are singletons. These data come from a study of CD8+ T cells in alopecia areata. Background on the study: Those patients who were treated received oral tofacitinib, which was given at 5 to 10 mg twice daily for moderate-to-severe alopecia areata. Overall study findings and caveats: Lesional scalp, especially alopecia totalis/universalis, showed higher clonality than normal scalp.

Sample treatment: oral pan-JAK inhibitor, 5-10 mg twice daily. Patients with alopecia areata provided lesional scalp punch biopsies as well as peripheral blood. From PBMCs, CD4+ and CD8+ T cells were sorted. This TCR derives from a human donor with alopecia areata. The V and J genes are TRBV30 and TRBJ1-2; D unresolved. Sequenced material: CD8+ T cells sorted from blood, taken at week 4, from a patient treated with tofacitinib. CDR3 in amino acids: CAWSAGSGLNYGYTF. As DNA, the CDR3 is TGTGCCTGGAGTGCAGGATCCGGCTTGAACTATGGCTACACCTTC.